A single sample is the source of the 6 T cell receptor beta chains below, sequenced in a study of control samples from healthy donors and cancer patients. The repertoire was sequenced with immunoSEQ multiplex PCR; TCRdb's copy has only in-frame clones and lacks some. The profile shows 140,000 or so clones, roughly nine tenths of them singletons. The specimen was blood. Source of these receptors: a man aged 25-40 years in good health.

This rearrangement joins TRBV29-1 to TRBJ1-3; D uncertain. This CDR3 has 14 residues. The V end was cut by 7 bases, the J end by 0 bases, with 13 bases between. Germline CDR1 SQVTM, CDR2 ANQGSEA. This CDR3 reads CSALLRNSGNTIYF. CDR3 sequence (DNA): TGCAGCGCCCTATTACGAAACTCTGGAAACACCATATATTTT.

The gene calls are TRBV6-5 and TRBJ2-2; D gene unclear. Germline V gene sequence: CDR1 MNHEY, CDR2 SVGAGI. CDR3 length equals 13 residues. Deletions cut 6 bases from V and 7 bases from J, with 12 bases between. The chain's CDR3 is CASRKMTGGELFF. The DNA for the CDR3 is TGTGCCAGCAGGAAGATGACCGGCGGGGAGCTGTTTTTT.

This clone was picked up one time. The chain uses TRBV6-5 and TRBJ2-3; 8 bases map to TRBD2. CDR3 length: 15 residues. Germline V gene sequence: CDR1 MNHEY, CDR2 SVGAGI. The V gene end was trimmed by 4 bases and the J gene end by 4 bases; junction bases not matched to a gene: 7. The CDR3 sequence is CASSSGTRQSDTQYF. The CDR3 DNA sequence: TGTGCCAGCAGTTCCGGGACTAGGCAGTCAGATACGCAGTATTTT.

This CDR3 is CASRPRQNTQETQYF. CDR3 DNA sequence: TGTGCCAGCAGACCGAGACAGAATACCCAAGAGACCCAGTACTTC. The chain links TRBV5-5 to TRBJ2-5; D possibly corresponds to TRBD1 (5 bases). The CDR3 is 15 residues long. Germline lookup yields CDR1 SGHKS and CDR2 YYEKEE (reference sequence). Trimming cost V 5 bases and J 1 base, with 15 bases left between them. The whole variable domain, filled in from reference TRBV5-5 and TRBJ2-5, reads DAGVTQSPTHLIKTRGQQVTLRCSPISGHKSVSWYQQVLGQGPQFIFQYYEKEERGRGNFPDRFSARQFPNYSSELNVNALLLGDSALYLCASRPRQNTQETQYFGPGTRLLVL.

CDR3 residues: CSVEEGYEQYF. The CDR3 bases are TGCAGCGTTGAAGAGGGGTACGAGCAGTACTTC. The chain recombines TRBV29-1 with TRBJ2-7; no firm D call. This CDR3 has 11 residues. The V end lost 0 bases, the J end lost 4 bases, and 4 bases lay between the germline ends. The germline V gene encodes CDR1 SQVTM and CDR2 ANQGSEA.

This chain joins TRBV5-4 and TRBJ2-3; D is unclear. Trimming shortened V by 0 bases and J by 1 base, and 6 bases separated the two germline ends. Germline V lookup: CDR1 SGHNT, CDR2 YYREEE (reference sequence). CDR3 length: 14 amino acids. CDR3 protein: CASSLGLGTDTQYF. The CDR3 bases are TGTGCCAGCAGCTTGGGCCTGGGCACAGATACGCAGTATTTT.